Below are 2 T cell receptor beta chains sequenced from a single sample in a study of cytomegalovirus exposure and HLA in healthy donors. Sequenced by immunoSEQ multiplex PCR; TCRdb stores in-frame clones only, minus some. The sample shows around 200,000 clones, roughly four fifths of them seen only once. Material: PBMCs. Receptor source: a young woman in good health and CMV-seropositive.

CDR3 DNA: TGTGCCAGCAGCTTAGTTCAGGCGTTCTCTGGAAACACCATATATTTT. It translates to CASSLVQAFSGNTIYF. The chain recombines TRBV7-8 with TRBJ1-3; D unclear. V was cut by 1 base and J by 0 bases, with 10 bases left in between. This CDR3 is built from 16 residues. Germline V gene sequence: CDR1 SGHVS, CDR2 FQNEAQ.

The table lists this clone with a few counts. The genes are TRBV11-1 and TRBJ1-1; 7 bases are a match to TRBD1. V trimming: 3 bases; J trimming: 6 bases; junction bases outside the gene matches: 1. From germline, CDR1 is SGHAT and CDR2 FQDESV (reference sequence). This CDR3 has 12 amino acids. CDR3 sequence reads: CASSLTGSEAFF. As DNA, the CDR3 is TGTGCCAGCAGCTTGACAGGGTCTGAAGCTTTCTTT.